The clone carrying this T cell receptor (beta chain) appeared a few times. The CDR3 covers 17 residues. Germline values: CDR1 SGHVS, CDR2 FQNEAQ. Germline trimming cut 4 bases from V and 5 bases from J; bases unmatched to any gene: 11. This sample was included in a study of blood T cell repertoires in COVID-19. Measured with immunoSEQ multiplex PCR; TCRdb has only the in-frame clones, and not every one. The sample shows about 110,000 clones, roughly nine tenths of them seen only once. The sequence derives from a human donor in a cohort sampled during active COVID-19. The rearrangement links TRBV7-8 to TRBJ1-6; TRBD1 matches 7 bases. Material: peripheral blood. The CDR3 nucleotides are TGTGCCAGCAGCTCCAGACCCGGGACAGAGAATAATTCACCCCTCCACTTT. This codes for CASSSRPGTENNSPLHF.